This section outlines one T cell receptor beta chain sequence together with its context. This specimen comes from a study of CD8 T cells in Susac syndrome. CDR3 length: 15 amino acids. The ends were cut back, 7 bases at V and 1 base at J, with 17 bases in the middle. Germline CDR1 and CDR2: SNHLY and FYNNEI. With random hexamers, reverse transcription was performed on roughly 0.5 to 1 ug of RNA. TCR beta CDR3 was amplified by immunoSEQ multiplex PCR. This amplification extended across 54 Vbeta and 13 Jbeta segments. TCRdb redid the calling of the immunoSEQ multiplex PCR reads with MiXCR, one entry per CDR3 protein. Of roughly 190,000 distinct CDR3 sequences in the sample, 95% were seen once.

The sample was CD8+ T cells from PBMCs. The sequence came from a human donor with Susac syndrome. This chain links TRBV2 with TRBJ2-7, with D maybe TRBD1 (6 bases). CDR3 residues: CASKTGQYKSYEQYF. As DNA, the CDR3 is TGTGCCAGCAAGACCGGACAGTACAAATCCTACGAGCAGTACTTC. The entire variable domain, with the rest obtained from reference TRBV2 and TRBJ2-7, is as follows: EPEVTQTPSHQVTQMGQEVILRCVPISNHLYFYWYRQILGQKVEFLVSFYNNEISEKSEIFDDQFSVERPDGSNFTLKIRSTKLEDSAMYFCASKTGQYKSYEQYFGPGTRLTVT.